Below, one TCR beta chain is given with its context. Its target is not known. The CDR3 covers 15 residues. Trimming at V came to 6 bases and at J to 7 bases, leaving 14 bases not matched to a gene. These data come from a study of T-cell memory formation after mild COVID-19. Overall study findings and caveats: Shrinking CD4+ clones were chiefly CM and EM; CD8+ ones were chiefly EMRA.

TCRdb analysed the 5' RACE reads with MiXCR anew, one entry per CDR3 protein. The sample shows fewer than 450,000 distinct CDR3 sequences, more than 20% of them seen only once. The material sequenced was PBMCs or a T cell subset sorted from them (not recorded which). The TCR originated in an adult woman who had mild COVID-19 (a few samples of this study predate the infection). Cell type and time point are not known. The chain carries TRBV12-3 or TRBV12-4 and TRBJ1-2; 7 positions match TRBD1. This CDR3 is CASSLTETGVGGYTF. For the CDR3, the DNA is TGTGCCAGCAGCCTGACTGAAACAGGGGTGGGTGGCTACACCTTC.